The entry that follows covers one T cell receptor beta chain sequence. The sample originates from a study of blood T cell repertoires in COVID-19. On the study more broadly: The analysed material was cDNA or gDNA that came from T cells, B-cell-depleted T cells, or PBMCs.

Germline CDR1 LNHDA, CDR2 SQIVND (reference sequence). The CDR3 has 15 residues. V gave up 3 bases and J gave up 4 bases, with 13 bases separating them. Libraries were prepared by immunoSEQ multiplex PCR; TCRdb keeps only in-frame clonotypes and omits some of them. This table holds roughly 70,000 clones, about four fifths found once. Sequencing used peripheral blood. The receptor comes from a human donor in a cohort sampled during active COVID-19. This chain joins TRBV19 and TRBJ1-5; D possibly corresponds to TRBD1 (6 bases). The CDR3 protein is CASSIHRVENQPQHF. CDR3 DNA sequence: TGTGCCAGTAGTATCCACAGGGTCGAAAATCAGCCCCAGCATTTT.